In this sample, the clone carrying this T cell receptor (beta chain) turned up many times. Its antigen remains unidentified. The entry originates in a study of blood T cells in healthy people across ages. Study observations and caveats: Naive T cell percentage and TCR beta diversity correlated strongly.

Through a sample-barcoded 5' primer and a J-beta primer mix, a second PCR was run for 7 to 11 cycles. TCRdb itself ran the 5' RACE reads through MiXCR, one entry per CDR3 protein. The repertoire holds more than 800,000 distinct CDR3 sequences, with 29% as singletons. Germline V gene data show CDR1 as SGHRS and CDR2 as YFSETQ. Trimming cost V 0 bases and J 0 bases, with 11 bases left between them. CDR3 length: 16 residues. The authors drew about 9.9 milliliters of peripheral blood from each donor. Per-sample yields of isolated PBMCs were at least 6 million. The V call is TRBV5-1, the J call TRBJ2-3, with TRBD2 as a possible D gene (6 bases). Sequencing used blood. This TCR was recovered from a woman older than 75 in good health. The CDR3 region is CASSLAASVSTDTQYF. The CDR3 DNA reads TGCGCCAGCAGCTTGGCGGCTAGCGTTAGCACAGATACGCAGTATTTT.